A selection of T cell receptor beta chains follows, all from one sample in a study of cytomegalovirus exposure and HLA in healthy donors. Libraries were prepared by immunoSEQ multiplex PCR; TCRdb keeps only in-frame clonotypes and omits some of them. The sample yields about 140,000 clones, 73% seen once. Input material: PBMCs. The receptors come from a woman aged 40-49 years in good health and CMV-seronegative. The CDR3 runs from the conserved cysteine through the conserved F or W. A D gene is named only where the DNA matches it firmly. Clone sizes are given selectively: once, few, many, or a class where the clone is expanded.

v_call	clone_size	cdr3_length	j_call	d_call	cdr3_nt	cdr3_aa
TRBV2	few	13	TRBJ2-2	-	TGTGCCAGCATTGACACCCGGGCCGGGGAGCTGTTTTTT	CASIDTRAGELFF
TRBV7-9	-	15	TRBJ1-6	TRBD1	TGTGCCAGCAGCCACGGACAGGGCGTTGGTTCACCCCTCCACTTT	CASSHGQGVGSPLHF
TRBV2	-	14	TRBJ2-5	TRBD2	TGTGCCAGCAGTGAATCGGGAGGGGTAGAGACCCAGTACTTC	CASSESGGVETQYF
TRBV6-1	-	14	TRBJ2-1	-	TGTGCCAGCAGTGAGTCCGGGACATTCAATGAGCAGTTCTTC	CASSESGTFNEQFF
TRBV19	-	14	TRBJ2-5	TRBD1	TGTGCCAGTAGTATGTATGGGACAGAAGAGACCCAGTACTTC	CASSMYGTEETQYF
TRBV6-5	-	16	TRBJ2-1	TRBD2	TGTGCCAGCAGTTACCCGACTAGCGGGGGGGCACGGGAGCAGTTCTTC	CASSYPTSGGAREQFF
TRBV5-1	-	19	TRBJ2-1	-	TGCGCCAGCAGCTTGGTTCCGGCCCGCTATCGGGGGAGATACAATGAGCAGTTCTTC	CASSLVPARYRGRYNEQFF
TRBV19	-	11	TRBJ1-5	-	TGTGCCAGTAGTAGCCTCGGGCCCCAGCATTTT	CASSSLGPQHF
TRBV7-9	few	15	TRBJ1-4	-	TGTGCCAGCAGCTTAGGGTCCAGGGGAATGGAAAAACTGTTTTTT	CASSLGSRGMEKLFF
TRBV27	-	15	TRBJ2-3	-	TGTGCCAGCAGTCTAGGGGGTATTTGGACAGATACGCAGTATTTT	CASSLGGIWTDTQYF
TRBV18	-	16	TRBJ1-1	-	TGTGCCAGCTCACCAGGGGGGATGGGTTCGAACACTGAAGCTTTCTTT	CASSPGGMGSNTEAFF
TRBV4-1	-	16	TRBJ1-4	-	TGCGCCAGCAGCCGGATCATACCGGGATTTAAAGAAAAACTGTTTTTT	CASSRIIPGFKEKLFF
TRBV7-9	-	11	TRBJ2-1	-	TGTGCCAGCAGTCTACAGGGTGAGCAGTTCTTC	CASSLQGEQFF
TRBV19	-	13	TRBJ1-4	TRBD1	TGTGCCAGTACGAACCGGGACAGGGAAAAACTGTTTTTT	CASTNRDREKLFF
TRBV4-2	-	16	TRBJ2-5	TRBD2	TGTGCCAGCAGCCAAGCGGGAGCGGGGGGTGGGGAGACCCAGTACTTC	CASSQAGAGGGETQYF
TRBV28	-	15	TRBJ2-2	TRBD1	TGTGCCAGCATTCCGGGACAGGGCGTCACCGGGGAGCTGTTTTTT	CASIPGQGVTGELFF
TRBV7-9	-	14	TRBJ1-2	-	TGTGCCAGCAGCCCGATGCGGGGGGTAATAGGCTACACCTTC	CASSPMRGVIGYTF
TRBV7-6	-	15	TRBJ1-3	-	TGTGCCAGCAGCAGCCTGGACAGCTCTGGAAACACCATATATTTT	CASSSLDSSGNTIYF
TRBV10-3	-	13	TRBJ1-5	-	TGTGCCATCCGACGGGGGGGCAATCAGCCCCAGCATTTT	CAIRRGGNQPQHF
TRBV5-1	-	14	TRBJ2-7	TRBD1	TGCGCCAGCAGCCCGGACAGGATAACCTACGAGCAGTACTTC	CASSPDRITYEQYF
TRBV6-5	-	13	TRBJ1-2	TRBD1	TGTGCCAGCAGGTCGACAGGGTTTTATGGCTACACCTTC	CASRSTGFYGYTF
TRBV27	-	18	TRBJ2-5	TRBD2	TGTGCCAGCAGAGGCGGGCTAGCGGGGGGGCGTTCCCAAGAGACCCAGTACTTC	CASRGGLAGGRSQETQYF
TRBV29-1	-	12	TRBJ2-5	-	TGCAGCGTGCTAGGGGTTGAGGAGACCCAGTACTTC	CSVLGVEETQYF